This TCR beta chain was identified during a study of cytomegalovirus exposure and HLA in healthy donors. The study, taken as a whole, reports: The majority of TCR sequences were rare, yet some public TCRs appeared in many donors. An ancestry cluster, one associated with Asian ancestry, reportedly showed fewer N-insertions than the 666-donor mean in a later analysis.

To note about this clone: What it binds is unknown.

CDR3 size: 15 residues. The V segment lost 6 bases and the J segment 5 bases; nucleotides outside the gene matches: 5. Germline values: CDR1 MDHEN, CDR2 SYDVKM. PCR amplification relied on 60 Vbeta primers (plus 13 Jbeta primers). Produced via immunoSEQ multiplex PCR; TCRdb's table is partial and in-frame only. The sample has some 120,000 clones; 17% are singletons. Regarding donors, all were healthy bone marrow donors. Sample: PBMCs. The J gene is TRBJ2-1, the V gene TRBV28, with TRBD2 identical over 12 bases. This receptor was taken from a female donor in good health and CMV-seropositive. CDR3 protein: CASSPTSGGHNEQFF. In nucleotides, the CDR3 is TGTGCCAGCAGCCCGACTAGCGGGGGACACAATGAGCAGTTCTTC.